This T cell receptor beta chain stems from a study of blood T cell repertoires in COVID-19. Authors' methods: Scientists estimated how many nucleated cells there were by amplifying reference gene primers. Sequencing used immunoSEQ multiplex PCR; TCRdb keeps in-frame clones, though not all of them. V and J calls and clone size are copied from that table; D and trimming were computed from the DNA. This sample has about 120,000 clones; around four fifths occur once, and the top ten carry roughly 12%. V was cut by 7 bases and J by 5 bases, with 20 bases left in between. This CDR3 spans 16 amino acids. The germline CDR1 and CDR2 sequences are MGHDK and SYGVNS.

The chain carries TRBV25-1 and TRBJ2-2; perhaps TRBD1 as D (5 bases). What was sequenced was peripheral blood. The TCR sequence derives from a man between 60 and 75 years old with acute or convalescent COVID-19. The CDR3: CASTEGGKGRTGELFF. The DNA for the CDR3 is TGTGCCAGCACCGAAGGTGGAAAGGGGCGAACCGGGGAGCTGTTTTTT.